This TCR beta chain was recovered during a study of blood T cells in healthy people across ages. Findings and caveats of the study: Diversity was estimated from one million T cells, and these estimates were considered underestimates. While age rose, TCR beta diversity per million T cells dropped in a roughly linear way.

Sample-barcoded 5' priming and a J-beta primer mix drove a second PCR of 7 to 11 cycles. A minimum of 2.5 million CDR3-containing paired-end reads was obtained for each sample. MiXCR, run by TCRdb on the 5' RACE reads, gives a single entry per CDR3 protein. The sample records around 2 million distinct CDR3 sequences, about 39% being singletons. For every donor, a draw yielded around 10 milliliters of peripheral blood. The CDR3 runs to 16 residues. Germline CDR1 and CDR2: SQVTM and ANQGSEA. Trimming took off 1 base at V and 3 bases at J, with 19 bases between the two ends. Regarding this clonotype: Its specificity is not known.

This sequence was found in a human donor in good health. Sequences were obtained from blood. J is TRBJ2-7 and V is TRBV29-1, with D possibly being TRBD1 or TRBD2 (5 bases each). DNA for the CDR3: TGCAGCGTTGAAGGGGGTGAGGGGTCAGCGATCTACGAGCAGTACTTC. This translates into CSVEGGEGSAIYEQYF.